One sample yielded the 32 T cell receptor beta chains listed below, sequenced in a study of beta chain features in type 1 diabetes. The study, taken as a whole, reports: TCRB CDR3s were moderately but significantly shorter in Type 1 diabetes patients in all four CD4+ subsets.

The investigators reverse transcribed all of the isolated RNA, so they sequenced expressed TCRB transcripts. The method was immunoSEQ multiplex PCR; TCRdb's version includes in-frame clones alone and lacks a portion of them. The sample has approximately 170,000 clones; more than 60% are singletons. These TCRs are of unknown antigen specificity. The source material was naive CD4+ T cells from blood. The source is a man under 40 with type 1 diabetes.

This clone was counted a few times. V and J are TRBV11-2 and TRBJ2-3, with D possibly being TRBD1 (6 bases). Germline V gene sequence: CDR1 SGHAT, CDR2 FQNNGV. The V end was cut by 6 bases, the J end by 3 bases, with 13 bases between. The CDR3 has 14 amino acids. Written as DNA, the CDR3 is TGTGCCAGCAGGCATTGGACAGCAACAGATACGCAGTATTTT. It specifies CASRHWTATDTQYF.

This clone was detected a few times. The V call is TRBV7-2, the J call TRBJ2-3; 8 positions match TRBD2. The V segment lost 0 bases and the J segment 2 bases; nucleotides outside the gene matches: 7. CDR1 and CDR2 (germline): SGHTA, FQGNSA. CDR3 size: 17 residues. The CDR3 protein is CASSLAPVAGNTDTQYF. DNA of the CDR3: TGTGCCAGCAGCTTAGCGCCAGTAGCGGGGAACACAGATACGCAGTATTTT.

This clone was counted only a few times. The CDR3 bases are TGTGCCTGGAGCCCGGGGTTTAATGAAAAACTGTTTTTT. Translated: CAWSPGFNEKLFF. The gene calls are TRBV30 and TRBJ1-4; unclear D gene. This CDR3 comprises 13 residues. Trimming took off 3 bases at V and 4 bases at J, with 9 bases between the two ends. In germline, CDR1 is GTSNPN, CDR2 SVGIG (reference sequence).

This chain joins TRBV12-5 and TRBJ1-2; D not certain. The CDR3 length is 12 residues. Trimming left V 1 base short and J 8 bases short, with 8 bases between. Per germline, CDR1 LGHNT and CDR2 FRNRAP. CDR3 sequence reads: CASGLDTKGYTF. The CDR3, as DNA: TGTGCTAGTGGTTTGGACACGAAAGGCTACACCTTC.

The gene calls are TRBV5-4 and TRBJ2-5; TRBD1 aligns across 10 bases. There are 15 residues in the CDR3. With 4 bases clipped from V and 4 bases from J, the junction kept 7 bases outside the gene matches. Germline lookup yields CDR1 SGHNT and CDR2 YYREEE (reference sequence). CDR3 region: CASSIDRGRVETQYF. CDR3 in DNA: TGTGCCAGCAGCATCGACAGGGGGCGCGTAGAGACCCAGTACTTC. Complete variable domain (other parts from reference TRBV5-4 and TRBJ2-5): ETGVTQSPTHLIKTRGQQVTLRCSSQSGHNTVSWYQQALGQGPQFIFQYYREEENGRGNFPPRFSGLQFPNYSSELNVNALELDDSALYLCASSIDRGRVETQYFGPGTRLLVL.

This chain joins TRBV29-1 and TRBJ2-2; no clear D. Per the germline V gene, CDR1 is SQVTM and CDR2 is ANQGSEA. V was cut by 4 bases and J by 6 bases, with 6 bases left in between. The CDR3 is 11 residues long. CDR3 DNA: TGCAGCGTTGTTGGGCCCGGGGAGCTGTTTTTT. It encodes CSVVGPGELFF.

This chain connects TRBV6-5 to TRBJ1-6; D possibly corresponds to TRBD1 (5 bases). V lost 8 bases, J lost 7 bases, and 9 bases lay in between. The germline CDR1 and CDR2 sequences are MNHEY and SVGAGI. The CDR3 covers 12 residues. CDR3 sequence reads: CASYGGNSPLHF. CDR3 DNA: TGTGCCAGCTACGGGGGGAATTCACCCCTCCACTTT.

The chain recombines TRBV7-2 with TRBJ2-5; D is ambiguous. V lost 5 bases and J 3 bases, leaving 10 bases between the germline ends. CDR3 length equals 13 residues. Germline-derived CDR1 and CDR2 are SGHTA and FQGNSA. The CDR3 loop reads CASSPRRKETQYF. In nucleotides, the CDR3 is TGTGCCAGCAGCCCGAGACGGAAAGAGACCCAGTACTTC.

The V and J genes are TRBV7-9 and TRBJ2-5; D possibly uses TRBD1 or TRBD2 (6 bases each). The CDR3 has 14 amino acids. V lost 4 bases and J 1 base, leaving 10 bases between the germline ends. Per germline, CDR1 SEHNR and CDR2 FQNEAQ (reference sequence). This CDR3 reads CASSWGDIQETQYF. The CDR3 DNA follows: TGTGCCAGCAGCTGGGGGGACATCCAAGAGACCCAGTACTTC.

The CDR3 nucleotides read TGTGCCACCAGCTTAAGGGACTATGGCTACACCTTC. Translated: CATSLRDYGYTF. V and J are TRBV15 and TRBJ1-2, with no clear D. The germline V gene has CDR1 LNHNV and CDR2 YYDKDF (reference sequence). V dropped 5 bases and J dropped 3 bases, with 7 bases sitting between them. CDR3 length: 12 amino acids.

CDR3 DNA: TGCAGCGTGGGGACAGTCTCCGAGCAGTACTTC. This codes for CSVGTVSEQYF. V gene TRBV29-1 combines with J gene TRBJ2-7; 7 bases match TRBD1. The CDR3 is 11 amino acids. Losses at the gene ends were 6 bases for V and 6 bases for J; bases not matched to a gene: 5. Germline V gives CDR1 SQVTM, CDR2 ANQGSEA.

The chain couples TRBV29-1 to TRBJ2-7; 7 bases map to TRBD1. CDR1 is SQVTM and CDR2 is ANQGSEA in the germline V gene. The CDR3 is 15 amino acids. Germline trimming cut 2 bases from V and 6 bases from J; bases unmatched to any gene: 13. The CDR3 is CSVENRQGDSGEQYF. DNA for the CDR3: TGCAGCGTTGAAAACCGACAGGGTGATTCAGGCGAGCAGTACTTC.

The table lists this clone with a count of one. This chain links TRBV7-2 with TRBJ2-1; TRBD1 aligns across 7 bases. Germline V gene sequence: CDR1 SGHTA, CDR2 FQGNSA. This CDR3 is built from 14 residues. The V segment lost 3 bases and the J segment 6 bases; nucleotides outside the gene matches: 5. In DNA form, the CDR3 reads TGTGCCAGCAGCTTGGCCCGGACAGGCAATGAGCAGTTCTTC. It is translated as CASSLARTGNEQFF. The full variable domain, its missing parts supplied by reference TRBV7-2 and TRBJ2-1, is GAGVSQSPSNKVTEKGKDVELRCDPISGHTALYWYRQSLGQGLEFLIYFQGNSAPDKSGLPSDRFSAERTGGSVSTLTIQRTQQEDSAVYLCASSLARTGNEQFFGPGTRLTVL.

This clone was detected only a few times. This chain joins TRBV30 and TRBJ2-5; D gene ambiguous. This CDR3 region has 13 residues. V was clipped by 0 bases and J by 3 bases, with 8 bases between them. CDR1 and CDR2 from the germline V gene are GTSNPN and SVGIG (reference sequence). The CDR3 DNA reads TGTGCCTGGAGTGTAAATGTTGAAGAGACCCAGTACTTC. Its translation: CAWSVNVEETQYF.

The V call is TRBV25-1, the J call TRBJ2-3; D gene uncertain. CDR1 and CDR2 (germline): MGHDK, SYGVNS. The CDR3 has 13 amino acids. V was clipped by 6 bases and J by 1 base, with 8 bases between them. CDR3 nucleotides: TGTGCCAGCAGGGTTTCAGGCACAGATACGCAGTATTTT. Translated, it gives CASRVSGTDTQYF.

CDR3 in DNA: TGTGCCAGCAGCTTAGCGACAGGGTATGAGACCCAGTACTTC. It codes for CASSLATGYETQYF. The chain carries TRBV11-2 and TRBJ2-5; TRBD1 matches at 7 bases. The CDR3 is 14 amino acids. V trimming: 1 base; J trimming: 5 bases; junction bases outside the gene matches: 4. Germline assignment: CDR1 SGHAT and CDR2 FQNNGV.

The J gene is TRBJ2-2, the V gene TRBV4-3; D not resolved. From germline, CDR1 is LGHNA and CDR2 YSLEER. The V end lost 6 bases, the J end lost 1 base, and 6 bases lay between the germline ends. This CDR3 comprises 13 residues. CDR3 in DNA: TGCGCCAGCAGTTCTGTGAACACCGGGGAGCTGTTTTTT. Amino acids: CASSSVNTGELFF.

In DNA form, the CDR3 reads TGTGCCTGGAGTGTACTATTAAGGGAAAACAATGAGCAGTTCTTC. It yields the protein CAWSVLLRENNEQFF. The chain couples TRBV30 to TRBJ2-1; D is uncertain. V dropped 0 bases and J dropped 5 bases, with 14 bases sitting between them. The germline V gene has CDR1 GTSNPN and CDR2 SVGIG (reference sequence). This CDR3 spans 15 amino acids.

This chain connects TRBV7-2 to TRBJ1-1, with D tentatively TRBD1 (5 bases). V lost 4 bases and J 1 base, leaving 7 bases between the germline ends. Looked up from germline, CDR1 is SGHTA and CDR2 is FQGNSA. The CDR3 has 13 amino acids. For the CDR3, the DNA is TGTGCCAGCAGCTCTACAGGGAACACTGAAGCTTTCTTT. Translating it yields CASSSTGNTEAFF.

J is TRBJ2-1 and V is TRBV15; 9 bases align to TRBD1. Germline V gene data show CDR1 as LNHNV and CDR2 as YYDKDF (reference sequence). J lost 0 bases, V lost 0 bases, and 0 bases had no gene match. CDR3 size: 16 residues. CDR3 coding DNA: TGTGCCACCAGCAGAGAGGACAGGGGCTCCTACAATGAGCAGTTCTTC. It codes for CATSREDRGSYNEQFF. The whole variable domain, remainder taken from reference TRBV15 and TRBJ2-1, is DAMVIQNPRYQVTQFGKPVTLSCSQTLNHNVMYWYQQKSSQAPKLLFHYYDKDFNNEADTPDNFQSRRPNTSFCFLDIRSPGLGDTAMYLCATSREDRGSYNEQFFGPGTRLTVL.

This chain joins TRBV29-1 and TRBJ2-5; 10 nucleotides align to TRBD2. Trimming cost V 4 bases and J 12 bases; bases outside gene matches: 2. This CDR3 has 10 residues. The germline V gene has CDR1 SQVTM and CDR2 ANQGSEA. The chain's CDR3 is CSVAGTSEYF. Here the CDR3 DNA reads TGCAGCGTTGCCGGGACTAGCGAGTACTTC.

The DNA for the CDR3 is TGTGCCAGTAGTATGGAGTCAGGGACAGGGGGAGGAGAGACCCAGTACTTC. Protein: CASSMESGTGGGETQYF. V gene TRBV19 combines with J gene TRBJ2-5; 11 nucleotides agree with TRBD1. V was pared by 3 bases and J by 4 bases, with 10 bases of the junction left unmatched. The length of the CDR3 is 17 residues. Germline CDR1 LNHDA, CDR2 SQIVND (reference sequence).

This clone was seen a handful of times. The chain is built from TRBV7-9 and TRBJ2-1; 9 bases align to TRBD2. CDR1 and CDR2 (germline): SEHNR, FQNEAQ (reference sequence). V lost 5 bases and J lost 8; bases outside the gene matches: 16. This CDR3 has 17 residues. The CDR3, as DNA: TGTGCCAGCAGCGCAGGCTTGGGGCTAGCGGGGCCCGATGAGCAGTTCTTC. It yields the protein CASSAGLGLAGPDEQFF.

V is TRBV7-2 and J is TRBJ2-3, with 9 bases aligning to TRBD2. Germline values: CDR1 SGHTA, CDR2 FQGNSA. Losses at the gene ends were 6 bases for V and 1 base for J; bases not matched to a gene: 5. This CDR3 has 15 residues. The CDR3 protein is CASSFVAGGTDTQYF. The CDR3 DNA reads TGTGCCAGCAGTTTTGTAGCGGGGGGCACAGATACGCAGTATTTT.

V and J are TRBV4-3 and TRBJ2-5; D is tentatively TRBD1 or TRBD2 (5 bases each). The CDR3 length is 15 residues. Germline V gene lookup returns CDR1 LGHNA and CDR2 YSLEER. Trimming took off 4 bases at V and 4 bases at J, with 16 bases between the two ends. CDR3 nucleotide sequence: TGCGCCAGCAGCCTTTTCTTGGGGGTACCAGAGACCCAGTACTTC. It yields the protein CASSLFLGVPETQYF.

The rearrangement uses TRBV10-3 and TRBJ1-5; 9 nucleotides line up with TRBD1. The junction had 5 bases not matched to a gene; V was cut back by 5 bases and J by 6 bases. Germline lookup yields CDR1 ENHRY and CDR2 SYGVKD. The CDR3 is made up of 14 amino acids. This CDR3 reads CAISKTGGGQPQHF. CDR3 nucleotides: TGTGCCATCAGTAAGACAGGGGGAGGTCAGCCCCAGCATTTT.

A word on this clone: The same CDR3 can be traced to other DNA sequences in this sample. The chain combines TRBV29-1 with TRBJ1-1; 7 positions match TRBD1. V lost 3 bases and J lost 0; bases outside the gene matches: 1. Per the germline V gene, CDR1 is SQVTM and CDR2 is ANQGSEA. The CDR3 has 13 amino acids. For the CDR3, the DNA is TGCAGCGTTGAGGGACAGCTGAACACTGAAGCTTTCTTT. Amino acids: CSVEGQLNTEAFF.

J is TRBJ1-5 and V is TRBV9; D may be TRBD1 (6 bases). V was clipped by 2 bases and J by 7 bases, with 16 bases between them. The CDR3 length is 15 residues. Germline-derived CDR1 and CDR2 are SGDLS and YYNGEE. CDR3 residues: CASSVGPGGSQPQHF. DNA for the CDR3: TGTGCCAGCAGCGTCGGGCCTGGGGGCAGCCAGCCCCAGCATTTT.

The V gene is TRBV9, the J gene TRBJ2-1, with a tentative D call TRBD2 (6 bases). The CDR3 covers 13 residues. Trimming took off 2 bases at V and 8 bases at J, with 11 bases between the two ends. Per the germline V gene, CDR1 is SGDLS and CDR2 is YYNGEE. The CDR3 region is CASSVTGGDEQFF. CDR3 coding DNA: TGTGCCAGCAGCGTCACCGGAGGGGATGAGCAGTTCTTC. The full variable domain, completed using reference TRBV9 and TRBJ2-1, is DSGVTQTPKHLITATGQRVTLRCSPRSGDLSVYWYQQSLDQGLQFLIQYYNGEERAKGNILERFSAQQFPDLHSELNLSSLELGDSALYFCASSVTGGDEQFFGPGTRLTVL.

A few counts support this clone. The CDR3 DNA reads as TGTGCCTGGAGTGTAAATCCCGCTGAAGCTTTCTTT. It specifies CAWSVNPAEAFF. The V and J genes are TRBV30 and TRBJ1-1, with D uncertain. Germline CDR1 and CDR2: GTSNPN and SVGIG (reference sequence). This CDR3 comprises 12 residues. Trimming took 0 bases from V and 6 from J, leaving 8 bases between them.

This sequence joins TRBV7-2 and TRBJ2-7; a weak D match, TRBD1 (6 bases). The CDR3 runs to 16 residues. Germline lookup yields CDR1 SGHTA and CDR2 FQGNSA. V shed 0 bases and J shed 5 bases, with 17 bases lying between them. CDR3 in DNA: TGTGCCAGCAGCTTAGCAGGCCGGGGACAACTCCACGAGCAGTACTTC. Translated, it gives CASSLAGRGQLHEQYF.

This sequence joins TRBV6-5 and TRBJ1-2; D call uncertain. Trimming took 2 bases from V and 2 from J, leaving 9 bases between them. Germline values: CDR1 MNHEY, CDR2 SVGAGI. This CDR3 is built from 14 residues. CDR3 nucleotide sequence: TGTGCCAGCAGTTACAGCGTGGGAAACTATGGCTACACCTTC. Encoded protein: CASSYSVGNYGYTF.